This T cell receptor beta chain was recovered during a study of early T cells in non-severe SARS-CoV-2 infection. V dropped 1 base and J dropped 8; count of bases not matched to a gene: 4. Germline values: CDR1 SEHNR, CDR2 FQNEAQ (reference sequence). The CDR3 is made up of 15 amino acids. Separate cDNA molecules each had unique molecular identifiers attached to them. MiXCR was run by TCRdb on the 5' RACE reads, yielding one entry per CDR3 protein. The top ten clones hold around 8% of a sample with around 80,000 distinct CDR3 sequences, about 9.4% of them seen once. V is TRBV7-9 and J is TRBJ2-1; 11 bases match TRBD2. This TCR derives from an adult who was a healthcare worker with PCR-confirmed SARS-CoV-2 infection or an uninfected control (not recorded which). Here the sequenced sample was whole blood, taken at baseline. CDR3: CASSLGSGRADEQFF. CDR3 bases: TGTGCCAGCAGCTTAGGTAGCGGGAGGGCCGATGAGCAGTTCTTC.